By share, the clone carrying this T cell receptor (beta chain) ranks as medium-sized. Its antigen is undetermined. The data originate from a study of T and B cells in COVID-19 patients. Study context: Blood was sampled from COVID-19 patients who were either actively infected or recovered. Study-wide results and caveats: Sorted SARS-CoV-2-responsive or tetramer+ T cells and CD4+, regulatory and CD8+ subsets were not yet sequenced. At recovery TRB diversity and richness exceeded healthy donors, after highly clonal active COVID-19 repertoires. Symptomatic-phase blood samples from mildly ill patients and early samples from severe cases were scarce.

TRB was amplified from approximately 250-480 ng of blood genomic DNA. BIOMED2 TRB-A/B primer pools were used in multiplex TRB PCR. A single record per CDR3 protein comes from TCRdb applying MiXCR to the multiplex PCR reads. The sample gives approximately 16,000 distinct CDR3 sequences, 25% to 30% of which show up once; more than 0.9% is in the top ten. The ends lost 5 bases at V and 2 bases at J; junction bases unmatched: 3. The germline V gene has CDR1 SQVTM and CDR2 ANQGSEA. This CDR3 is 13 amino acids long. Sequenced material: blood. This sequence originates from a human donor who had recovered from COVID-19. The J gene is TRBJ2-4, the V gene TRBV29-1; 7 positions match TRBD1. CDR3 amino acids: CSVSGGTKNIQYF. For the CDR3, the DNA is TGCAGCGTTTCAGGGGGAACCAAAAACATTCAGTACTTC. Variable domain in full (rest from reference TRBV29-1 and TRBJ2-4): SAVISQKPSRDICQRGTSLTIQCQVDSQVTMMFWYRQQPGQSLTLIATANQGSEATYESGFVIDKFPISRPNLTFSTLTVSNMSPEDSSIYLCSVSGGTKNIQYFGAGTRLSVL.